Here is one TCR beta chain with its context. This record comes from a study of chemoradiotherapy in HPV16-positive cancers. Produced via immunoSEQ multiplex PCR; TCRdb's table is partial and in-frame only. In the table there are 29,000 or so clones, 93% of which are singletons. The CDR3 length is 14 residues. Germline V lookup: CDR1 SGHDN, CDR2 FVKESK. Trimming took off 3 bases at V and 6 bases at J, with 11 bases between the two ends. Here the sequenced sample was blood, taken from a patient who underwent chemoradiotherapy. This sequence was found in a human donor with HPV-associated anogenital cancer. This chain connects TRBV14 to TRBJ1-4; D may be TRBD1 (5 bases). The CDR3 here is CASSHGGVYEKLFF. The CDR3, as DNA: TGTGCCAGCAGCCATGGGGGGGTTTATGAAAAACTGTTTTTT.